The 14 T cell receptor beta chains in this list originate from one sample, sequenced in a study of T cells in Graves' hyperthyroidism and ophthalmopathy. Amplified TCR beta CDR3 regions derived from RNA transcripts. A set of HTBI primers served as the primers for a first-round RT-PCR of the TCR CDR3. From the multiplex PCR reads, TCRdb called clonotypes with MiXCR, one entry per CDR3 protein. The repertoire includes some 690,000 distinct CDR3 sequences, around a sixth of them detected once, and around 16% sits in the top ten. The sample taken for sequencing was blood. These receptors were taken from a man in his forties or fifties with Graves' hyperthyroidism.

This clonotype was seen a few times. V is TRBV7-9 and J is TRBJ1-5, with TRBD1 identical over 7 bases. Germline V gene sequence: CDR1 SEHNR, CDR2 FQNEAQ (reference sequence). Germline trimming cut 5 bases from V and 0 bases from J; bases unmatched to any gene: 4. The CDR3 loop spans 15 amino acids. The CDR3 protein is CASSMAGGSNQPQHF. DNA of the CDR3: TGTGCCAGCAGCATGGCAGGGGGTAGCAATCAGCCCCAGCATTTT. The full variable domain, with the rest looked up from reference TRBV7-9 and TRBJ1-5, is DTGVSQNPRHKITKRGQNVTFRCDPISEHNRLYWYRQTLGQGPEFLTYFQNEAQLEKSRLLSDRFSAERPKGSFSTLEIQRTEQGDSAMYLCASSMAGGSNQPQHFGDGTRLSIL.

Ten or more counts support this clonotype. V gene TRBV5-1 combines with J gene TRBJ1-2; 8 bases align to TRBD1. CDR3 length equals 13 residues. CDR1 and CDR2 (germline): SGHRS, YFSETQ. V dropped 4 bases and J dropped 6; count of bases not matched to a gene: 5. CDR3 loop: CASSTGQGHGYTF. CDR3 coding DNA: TGCGCCAGCAGCACCGGACAGGGACATGGCTACACCTTC.

This clonotype has just a few counts. The chain links TRBV29-1 to TRBJ2-5; the D is unclear. The CDR3 has 14 amino acids. Germline-derived CDR1 and CDR2 are SQVTM and ANQGSEA. Trimming shortened V by 4 bases and J by 4 bases, and 16 bases separated the two germline ends. The CDR3 DNA follows: TGCAGCGTTGTTAGGGCTAGTGGTCGAGAGACCCAGTACTTC. Residues: CSVVRASGRETQYF. Full variable domain (rest looked up from reference TRBV29-1 and TRBJ2-5): SAVISQKPSRDICQRGTSLTIQCQVDSQVTMMFWYRQQPGQSLTLIATANQGSEATYESGFVIDKFPISRPNLTFSTLTVSNMSPEDSSIYLCSVVRASGRETQYFGPGTRLLVL.

This clonotype was observed at least ten times. The V and J genes are TRBV7-3 and TRBJ2-5; D possibly corresponds to TRBD2 (6 bases). V lost 0 bases and J 2 bases, leaving 7 bases between the germline ends. The germline CDR1 and CDR2 sequences are SGHTA and FQGTGA. The CDR3 is 14 amino acids. CDR3 in DNA: TGTGCCAGCAGCTTAACAGGAGGGCAAGAGACCCAGTACTTC. It codes for CASSLTGGQETQYF.

This clonotype showed up many times. The V gene is TRBV11-2, the J gene TRBJ1-5; TRBD1 aligns across 7 bases. The CDR3 consists of 16 residues. The ends lost 5 bases at V and 5 bases at J; junction bases unmatched: 12. Germline V gene lookup returns CDR1 SGHAT and CDR2 FQNNGV. CDR3 sequence (DNA): TGTGCCAGCAGCCCAGGGGAACAGGGGTGGGATCAGCCCCAGCATTTT. Amino acids: CASSPGEQGWDQPQHF.

Only a few counts were recorded for this clonotype. The gene calls are TRBV12-5 and TRBJ2-1; 12 nucleotides match TRBD1. Looked up from germline, CDR1 is LGHNT and CDR2 is FRNRAP. CDR3 length: 15 amino acids. Trimming at V came to 5 bases and at J to 8 bases, leaving 7 bases not matched to a gene. The CDR3 reads CASGPGQGAFDEQFF. CDR3 coding DNA: TGTGCTAGTGGTCCGGGACAGGGGGCCTTCGATGAGCAGTTCTTC.

This clonotype occurred a few times. The gene calls are TRBV4-1 and TRBJ2-3; unclear D gene. Germline loops: CDR1 MGHRA, CDR2 YSYEKL. Trimming shortened V by 0 bases and J by 7 bases, and 8 bases separated the two germline ends. CDR3 size: 13 residues. Here the CDR3 reads CASSQDSENTQYF. CDR3 coding DNA: TGCGCCAGCAGCCAAGATTCAGAAAATACGCAGTATTTT.

In this sample, this clonotype turned up many times. The chain employs TRBV19 and TRBJ2-7; no reliable D call. V was trimmed by 3 bases and J by 0 bases, leaving 12 bases between them. There are 15 residues in the CDR3. Germline V gene lookup returns CDR1 LNHDA and CDR2 SQIVND (reference sequence). The CDR3 DNA sequence: TGTGCCAGTAGTATGGGCAGCTTTAGCTCCTACGAGCAGTACTTC. It translates to CASSMGSFSSYEQYF.

This clonotype was recorded many times. Here the CDR3 reads CASRHLITAEAFF. In DNA form, the CDR3 reads TGTGCCAGCAGACATTTAATCACGGCTGAAGCTTTCTTT. The chain uses TRBV6-1 and TRBJ1-1; D gene ambiguous. This CDR3 spans 13 amino acids. V lost 6 bases and J lost 6, with 14 bases in between. The germline V gene encodes CDR1 MNHNS and CDR2 SASEGT.

The J gene is TRBJ2-5, the V gene TRBV24-1, with D hard to call. V was clipped by 4 bases and J by 1 base, with 12 bases between them. Germline loops: CDR1 KGHDR, CDR2 SFDVKD. The CDR3 runs 15 residues. The CDR3, as DNA: TGTGCCACCAGTGAACTTGACCACGGCCAAGAGACCCAGTACTTC. It specifies CATSELDHGQETQYF.

The chain combines TRBV6-1 with TRBJ2-1; a possible D gene is TRBD2 (6 bases). Trimming removed 6 bases at V and 8 bases at J, with 14 bases between. Germline V gene sequence: CDR1 MNHNS, CDR2 SASEGT. The CDR3 contains 13 residues. The CDR3 protein is CASRLPTSYEQFF. DNA of the CDR3: TGTGCCAGCAGACTCCCGACTAGTTATGAGCAGTTCTTC.

This clonotype was observed many times. This chain joins TRBV11-2 and TRBJ2-7; TRBD2 might be the D (6 bases). Germline V gene data show CDR1 as SGHAT and CDR2 as FQNNGV. The length of the CDR3 is 15 residues. The germline V and J ends were trimmed by 1 base and 4 bases, with 14 bases remaining between them. The CDR3 region is CASSLGGGRLYEQYF. CDR3 sequence (DNA): TGTGCCAGCAGCTTAGGGGGAGGCAGGTTATACGAGCAGTACTTC.

This clonotype came up a few times. The V gene is TRBV3-1, the J gene TRBJ2-1, with 8 bases aligning to TRBD2. V was pared by 0 bases and J by 7 bases, with 14 bases of the junction left unmatched. The germline V gene has CDR1 LGHDT and CDR2 YNNKEL (reference sequence). This CDR3 has 18 residues. The chain's CDR3 is CASSQDRGRGTRSNEQFF. CDR3 DNA: TGTGCCAGCAGCCAAGATCGGGGTCGCGGGACTAGATCGAATGAGCAGTTCTTC.

This chain uses TRBV12-3 or TRBV12-4 with TRBJ1-1; D perhaps matches TRBD1 (5 bases). V lost 5 bases, J lost 7 bases, and 14 bases lay in between. The CDR3 consists of 13 residues. The CDR3 is CASSLGGGDEAFF. The CDR3, as DNA: TGTGCCAGCAGTCTGGGTGGGGGGGATGAAGCTTTCTTT.